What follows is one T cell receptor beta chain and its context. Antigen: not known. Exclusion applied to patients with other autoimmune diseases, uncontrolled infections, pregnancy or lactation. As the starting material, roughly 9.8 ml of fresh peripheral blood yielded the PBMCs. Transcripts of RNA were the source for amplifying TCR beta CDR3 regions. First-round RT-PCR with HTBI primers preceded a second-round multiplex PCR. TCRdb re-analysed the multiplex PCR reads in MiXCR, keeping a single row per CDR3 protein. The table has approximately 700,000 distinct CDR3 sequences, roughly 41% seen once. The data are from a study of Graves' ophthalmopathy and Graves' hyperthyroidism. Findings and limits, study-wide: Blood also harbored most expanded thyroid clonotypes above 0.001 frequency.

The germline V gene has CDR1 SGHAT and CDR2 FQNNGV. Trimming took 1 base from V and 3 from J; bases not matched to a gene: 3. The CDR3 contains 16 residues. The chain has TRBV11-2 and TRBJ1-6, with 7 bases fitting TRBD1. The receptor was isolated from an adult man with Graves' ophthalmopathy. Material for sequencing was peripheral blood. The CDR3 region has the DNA TGTGCCAGCAGCTTAGGGGACAGATACTATAATTCACCCCTCCACTTT. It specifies CASSLGDRYYNSPLHF.